Following are 14 T cell receptor beta chains from one sample sequenced in a study of blood T cell repertoires in COVID-19. The data were produced by immunoSEQ multiplex PCR, yet TCRdb's version contains in-frame clones alone and is incomplete. The sample records around 250,000 clones, approximately 90% being singletons. Sequencing was performed on PBMCs or T cells enriched from blood (not recorded which). These receptors were obtained from a man aged 45-60 years who had been exposed to COVID-19.

The rearrangement joins TRBV3-1 (or the pseudogene TRBV3-2) to TRBJ2-5; TRBD2 is a possible D gene (5 bases). V was clipped by 6 bases and J by 0 bases, with 14 bases between them. Germline V gives CDR1 LGHDT, CDR2 YNNKEL (reference sequence). CDR3 length: 15 amino acids. The CDR3 loop reads CASRGTLGYQETQYF. Written as DNA, the CDR3 is TGTGCCAGCAGAGGCACACTAGGGTACCAAGAGACCCAGTACTTC.

CDR3 in DNA: TGTGCCAGCAGTACAGGGACAGCTAATTCACCCCTCCACTTT. Protein sequence: CASSTGTANSPLHF. The rearrangement links TRBV28 to TRBJ1-6, with 7 bases that match TRBD1. J lost 6 bases, V lost 5 bases, and 4 bases had no gene match. The CDR3 is 14 amino acids. From germline, CDR1 is MDHEN and CDR2 SYDVKM.

This clone was found once. This chain links TRBV29-1 with TRBJ2-7; 11 nucleotides align to TRBD1. This CDR3 has 15 amino acids. CDR1 is SQVTM, CDR2 ANQGSEA, per germline. J was trimmed by 4 bases and V by 6 bases; bases with no gene match: 11. CDR3: CSVYTRTGGRYEQYF. The CDR3, as DNA: TGCAGCGTCTATACCAGGACAGGGGGCAGGTACGAGCAGTACTTC.

The rearrangement uses TRBV18 and TRBJ1-5; 10 bases map to TRBD1. The CDR3 spans 16 residues. In germline, CDR1 is KGHSH, CDR2 LQKENI. Unmatched junction bases numbered 3, after V lost 4 bases and J lost 0 bases. The CDR3 reads CASSRQGASSNQPQHF. The CDR3 nucleotides are TGTGCCAGCTCACGACAGGGGGCTTCTAGCAATCAGCCCCAGCATTTT.

The chain couples TRBV18 to TRBJ1-4; 7 nucleotides agree with TRBD1. With V trimmed by 3 bases and J by 8 bases, 6 bases remained unmatched. In germline, CDR1 is KGHSH, CDR2 LQKENI. The CDR3 extends over 14 amino acids. DNA of the CDR3: TGTGCCAGCTCACCGTTACAGGGGAACGAAAAACTGTTTTTT. Translating gives CASSPLQGNEKLFF. The full variable domain, completed using reference TRBV18 and TRBJ1-4, is NAGVMQNPRHLVRRRGQEARLRCSPMKGHSHVYWYRQLPEEGLKFMVYLQKENIIDESGMPKERFSAEFPKEGPSILRIQQVVRGDSAAYFCASSPLQGNEKLFFGSGTQLSVL.

This chain joins TRBV5-1 and TRBJ2-3; 8 nucleotides line up with TRBD2. Unmatched junction bases numbered 6, after V lost 2 bases and J lost 4 bases. Germline V lookup: CDR1 SGHRS, CDR2 YFSETQ. The CDR3 length is 15 residues. CDR3 nucleotide sequence: TGCGCCAGCAGCTTCCCGGGGGGGAGATCAGATACGCAGTATTTT. Residues: CASSFPGGRSDTQYF.

V and J are TRBV5-1 and TRBJ1-4, with D uncertain. The CDR3 loop spans 15 amino acids. Germline V gives CDR1 SGHRS, CDR2 YFSETQ. Between the trimmed V and J ends, which lost 0 bases and 7 bases, there was a span of 13 bases. The CDR3 sequence is CASSLVGSSGEKLFF. Here the CDR3 DNA reads TGCGCCAGCAGCTTGGTGGGGAGCTCGGGTGAAAAACTGTTTTTT. The complete variable domain, with remaining parts taken from reference TRBV5-1 and TRBJ1-4, reads KAGVTQTPRYLIKTRGQQVTLSCSPISGHRSVSWYQQTPGQGLQFLFEYFSETQRNKGNFPGRFSGRQFSNSRSEMNVSTLELGDSALYLCASSLVGSSGEKLFFGSGTQLSVL.

This clone appeared a single time. The chain couples TRBV13 to TRBJ1-1; 11 bases are shared with TRBD1. CDR1 PRHDT and CDR2 FYEKMQ come from the germline V gene (reference sequence). This CDR3 comprises 13 residues. Trimming removed 6 bases from V and 4 bases from J; junction bases left unmatched: 1. This CDR3 reads CASRGTGGTEAFF. The DNA for the CDR3 is TGTGCCAGCAGGGGGACAGGGGGCACTGAAGCTTTCTTT.

The chain links TRBV5-1 to TRBJ2-5; TRBD2 matches at 9 bases. Germline CDR1 and CDR2: SGHRS and YFSETQ. This CDR3 is built from 15 residues. V lost 0 bases to trimming and J lost 2 bases; unmatched junction nucleotides: 2. The CDR3 DNA is TGCGCCAGCAGCTTGGGACTAGCGGTACAAGAGACCCAGTACTTC. The encoded protein is CASSLGLAVQETQYF.

V is TRBV2 and J is TRBJ2-3; 11 bases fit TRBD2. Germline V gene sequence: CDR1 SNHLY, CDR2 FYNNEI. The CDR3 extends over 15 amino acids. V lost 5 bases, J lost 4 bases, and 5 bases stayed unmatched. DNA for the CDR3: TGTGCCAGCAGTAAACTAGCGGGAGTCGCAGATACGCAGTATTTT. Translation: CASSKLAGVADTQYF.

The V call is TRBV9, the J call TRBJ1-5; the D gene is possibly TRBD1 (5 bases). This CDR3 has 15 residues. Germline assignment: CDR1 SGDLS and CDR2 YYNGEE. Deletions cut 2 bases from V and 6 bases from J, with 15 bases between. CDR3 residues: CASSVSGEIAQPQHF. For the CDR3, the DNA is TGTGCCAGCAGCGTCTCGGGGGAGATCGCTCAGCCCCAGCATTTT.

The chain carries TRBV28 and TRBJ2-7; D gene unclear. This CDR3 is built from 12 residues. Between the trimmed V and J ends, which lost 6 bases and 6 bases, there was a span of 12 bases. The germline V gene has CDR1 MDHEN and CDR2 SYDVKM. CDR3 bases: TGTGCCAGCAGCACTCGACTCCTCGAGCAGTACTTC. Protein product: CASSTRLLEQYF.

The rearrangement links TRBV24-1 to TRBJ1-2; 12 bases fit TRBD1. Germline CDR1 reads KGHDR; CDR2 reads SFDVKD. The V segment lost 5 bases and the J segment 1 base; nucleotides outside the gene matches: 10. There are 18 residues in the CDR3. This CDR3 is CATSGTGTGGAGNYGYTF. Here the CDR3 DNA reads TGTGCCACCAGTGGCACCGGGACAGGGGGCGCCGGTAACTATGGCTACACCTTC.

CDR3 loop: CASRPTGSSYNEQFF. The CDR3, as DNA: TGCGCCAGCAGGCCGACAGGGAGCTCCTACAATGAGCAGTTCTTC. V gene TRBV5-1 combines with J gene TRBJ2-1; 7 positions match TRBD1. Germline V lookup: CDR1 SGHRS, CDR2 YFSETQ. V gave up 5 bases and J gave up 0 bases; unmatched junction bases: 5. The CDR3 is made up of 15 amino acids.